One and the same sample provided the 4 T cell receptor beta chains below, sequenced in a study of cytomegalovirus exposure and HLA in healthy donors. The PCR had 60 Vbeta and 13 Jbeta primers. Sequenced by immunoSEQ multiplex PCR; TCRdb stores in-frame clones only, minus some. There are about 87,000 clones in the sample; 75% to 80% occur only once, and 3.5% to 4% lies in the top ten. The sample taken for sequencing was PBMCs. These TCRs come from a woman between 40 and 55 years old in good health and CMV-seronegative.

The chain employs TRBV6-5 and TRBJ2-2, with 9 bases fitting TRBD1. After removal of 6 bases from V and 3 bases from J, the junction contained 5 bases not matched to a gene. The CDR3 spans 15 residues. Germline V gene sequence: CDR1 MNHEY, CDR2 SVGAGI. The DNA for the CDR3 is TGTGCCAGCAGATCCGGGACAGGGTACACCGGGGAGCTGTTTTTT. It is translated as CASRSGTGYTGELFF.

The CDR3 here is CSVAGDRGANTEAFF. Here the CDR3 DNA reads TGCAGCGTTGCAGGTGACAGGGGCGCAAACACTGAAGCTTTCTTT. The V call is TRBV29-1, the J call TRBJ1-1; 8 nucleotides align to TRBD1. This CDR3 region has 15 residues. Trimming removed 4 bases from V and 2 bases from J; junction bases left unmatched: 9. Germline assignment: CDR1 SQVTM and CDR2 ANQGSEA.

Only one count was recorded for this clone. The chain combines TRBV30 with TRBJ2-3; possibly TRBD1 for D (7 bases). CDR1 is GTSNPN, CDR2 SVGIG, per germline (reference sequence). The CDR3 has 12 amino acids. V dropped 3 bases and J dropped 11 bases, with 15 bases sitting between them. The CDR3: CAWSPGQGGQYF. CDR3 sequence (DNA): TGTGCCTGGAGCCCTGGGCAGGGGGGGCAGTATTTT. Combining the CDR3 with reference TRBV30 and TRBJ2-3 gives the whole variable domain SQTIHQWPATLVQPVGSPLSLECTVEGTSNPNLYWYRQAAGRGLQLLFYSVGIGQISSEVPQNLSASRPQDRQFILSSKKLLLSDSGFYLCAWSPGQGGQYFGPGTRLTVL.

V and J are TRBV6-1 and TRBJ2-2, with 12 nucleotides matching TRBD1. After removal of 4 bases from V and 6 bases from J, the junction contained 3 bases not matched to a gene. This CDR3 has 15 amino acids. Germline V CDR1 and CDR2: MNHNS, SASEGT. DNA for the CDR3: TGTGCCAGCAGTGGCCGGGACAGGGGGCCCGGGGAGCTGTTTTTT. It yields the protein CASSGRDRGPGELFF.